The 18 T cell receptor beta chains below come from one sample, sequenced in a study of blood T cell repertoires in COVID-19. The repertoire was sequenced with immunoSEQ multiplex PCR; TCRdb's copy has only in-frame clones and lacks some. This table holds approximately 110,000 clones, 80% to 90% found once. The sequenced sample consisted of peripheral blood. All receptors come from a woman aged 45-65 years with active or convalescent COVID-19.

The chain joins TRBV7-2 to TRBJ2-5; D ambiguous. CDR3 length: 14 amino acids. Per germline, CDR1 SGHTA and CDR2 FQGNSA. With 11 bases removed from V and 4 bases from J, the gap between germline ends came to 20 bases. Here the CDR3 reads CAASRRGDGETQYF. The DNA for the CDR3 is TGTGCCGCTTCGCGCCGCGGAGATGGAGAGACCCAGTACTTC.

This sequence joins TRBV28 and TRBJ2-7; perhaps TRBD1 as D (7 bases). Germline values: CDR1 MDHEN, CDR2 SYDVKM. V lost 3 bases to trimming and J lost 7 bases, with 16 bases between them. This CDR3 comprises 14 residues. DNA of the CDR3: TGTGCCAGCAGTTTGGGGGGACAGCGTTTAGAGCAGTACTTC. It translates to CASSLGGQRLEQYF.

The chain uses TRBV27 and TRBJ1-1; perhaps TRBD1 as D (6 bases). The CDR3 consists of 14 residues. Looked up from germline, CDR1 is MNHEY and CDR2 is SMNVEV (reference sequence). The germline V and J ends were trimmed by 5 bases and 4 bases, with 14 bases remaining between them. The CDR3 region is CASSPSRGFTEAFF. Here the CDR3 DNA reads TGTGCCAGCAGTCCTTCCAGGGGTTTCACTGAAGCTTTCTTT.

The CDR3 sequence: CASSLRTGLNNSPLHF. The CDR3 nucleotides read TGTGCCAGCAGCTTACGGACAGGATTAAATAATTCACCCCTCCACTTT. The V gene is TRBV13, the J gene TRBJ1-6, with 7 bases lining up with TRBD1. Germline loops: CDR1 PRHDT, CDR2 FYEKMQ (reference sequence). The CDR3 totals 16 residues. V shed 2 bases and J 5 bases; nucleotides not matched to a gene: 6.

V and J are TRBV5-4 and TRBJ2-7; 7 nucleotides match TRBD1. Germline CDR1 and CDR2: SGHNT and YYREEE (reference sequence). The CDR3 totals 14 residues. After removal of 3 bases from V and 5 bases from J, the junction contained 8 bases not matched to a gene. CDR3 residues: CASSWSGTAHEQYF. DNA for the CDR3: TGTGCCAGCAGCTGGTCCGGGACAGCCCACGAGCAGTACTTC.

V usage is TRBV3-1 (or the pseudogene TRBV3-2) and J usage is TRBJ1-1; D perhaps matches TRBD1 (5 bases). Germline values: CDR1 LGHDT, CDR2 YNNKEL (reference sequence). Trimming removed 4 bases at V and 8 bases at J, with 8 bases between. This CDR3 region has 11 residues. The CDR3 loop reads CASSPGGEAFF. CDR3 bases: TGTGCCAGCAGCCCCGGGGGAGAAGCTTTCTTT.

The chain recombines TRBV10-1 with TRBJ2-3; D not resolved. Per germline, CDR1 WNHNN and CDR2 SYGVQD (reference sequence). Trimming removed 3 bases from V and 0 bases from J, with 10 bases in between. The CDR3 sequence is 15 residues long. CDR3 nucleotide sequence: TGCGCCAGCAGTGATCTGGTAACTAGCACAGATACGCAGTATTTT. Protein product: CASSDLVTSTDTQYF.

Written as DNA, the CDR3 is TGCAGTGTAGGGAGAACTGAAGCTTTCTTT. It codes for CSVGRTEAFF. This rearrangement joins TRBV20-1 to TRBJ1-1; D unresolved. Germline V gene sequence: CDR1 DFQATT, CDR2 SNEGSKA (reference sequence). Trimming took 7 bases from V and 5 from J, leaving 8 bases between them. The CDR3 runs to 10 residues.

The chain uses TRBV29-1 and TRBJ2-5, with a tentative D call TRBD2 (6 bases). This CDR3 contains 15 residues. Germline lookup yields CDR1 SQVTM and CDR2 ANQGSEA. V was cut by 6 bases and J by 0 bases, with 17 bases left in between. The CDR3 region is CSVATGTSYQETQYF. In nucleotides, the CDR3 is TGCAGCGTCGCCACCGGGACTTCTTACCAAGAGACCCAGTACTTC.

The chain employs TRBV18 and TRBJ1-3; D gene uncertain. CDR1 is KGHSH and CDR2 is LQKENI in the germline V gene. The CDR3 consists of 14 residues. The germline V and J ends were trimmed by 6 bases and 3 bases, with 12 bases remaining between them. The CDR3: CASSPGLGGNTIYF. The CDR3 region has the DNA TGTGCCAGCTCCCCGGGTCTAGGTGGAAACACCATATATTTT. The full variable domain, its missing parts supplied by reference TRBV18 and TRBJ1-3, is NAGVMQNPRHLVRRRGQEARLRCSPMKGHSHVYWYRQLPEEGLKFMVYLQKENIIDESGMPKERFSAEFPKEGPSILRIQQVVRGDSAAYFCASSPGLGGNTIYFGEGSWLTVV.

This chain connects TRBV4-2 to TRBJ2-7, with D maybe TRBD2 (5 bases). This CDR3 contains 14 residues. Germline lookup yields CDR1 LGHNA and CDR2 YNFKEQ. Between the trimmed V and J ends, which lost 0 bases and 6 bases, there was a span of 12 bases. The CDR3 protein is CASSQDYAGSEQYF. The CDR3 nucleotides read TGTGCCAGCAGCCAAGATTATGCGGGCAGCGAGCAGTACTTC.

CDR3 loop: CASSPLGQALLAGGEQYF. The CDR3 bases are TGCGCCAGCAGCCCCTTGGGACAGGCCCTACTAGCGGGAGGCGAGCAGTACTTC. This chain links TRBV4-1 with TRBJ2-7, with TRBD2 identical over 12 bases. Trimming at V came to 4 bases and at J to 6 bases, leaving 16 bases not matched to a gene. The CDR3 length is 18 residues. Per the germline V gene, CDR1 is MGHRA and CDR2 is YSYEKL.

This rearrangement joins TRBV5-1 to TRBJ2-7, with 13 bases aligning to TRBD2. CDR3 length: 15 residues. CDR1 SGHRS and CDR2 YFSETQ come from the germline V gene. V shed 4 bases, J shed 6 bases, and the junction held 7 bases outside the gene matches. The chain's CDR3 is CASSTSGTSGIEQYF. The CDR3 bases are TGCGCCAGCAGCACATCCGGGACTAGCGGGATCGAGCAGTACTTC.

Comment on this clone: One end of the junction is discordant with germline, which a read error may explain. J is TRBJ2-3 and V is TRBV5-1; 7 bases match TRBD2. The CDR3 has 15 amino acids. CDR1 and CDR2 (germline): SGHRS, YFSETQ. As DNA, the CDR3 is TGCGCCAGCAGCCGGGGAGGGGCTAGCAGAGATACGCAGTATTTT. Translation: CASSRGGASRDTQYF.

This chain joins TRBV5-1 and TRBJ2-1; 8 bases map to TRBD2. Losses at the gene ends were 0 bases for V and 7 bases for J; bases not matched to a gene: 6. Germline CDR1 and CDR2: SGHRS and YFSETQ. This CDR3 is 15 amino acids long. In nucleotides, the CDR3 is TGCGCCAGCAGCTTGGGCCCGGGAGGGGTGAATGAGCAGTTCTTC. Protein product: CASSLGPGGVNEQFF.

The rearrangement joins TRBV7-9 to TRBJ1-2; 8 bases map to TRBD1. This CDR3 has 14 amino acids. The trim removed 4 bases at V and 6 bases at J, leaving 7 bases unmatched. Germline V gene lookup returns CDR1 SEHNR and CDR2 FQNEAQ (reference sequence). CDR3 sequence (DNA): TGTGCCAGCAGCTCCGGACAGGGCCGAGATGGCTACACCTTC. It yields the protein CASSSGQGRDGYTF.

The genes are TRBV6-1 and TRBJ1-3; 7 positions agree with TRBD1. The CDR3 length is 16 residues. Germline V lookup: CDR1 MNHNS, CDR2 SASEGT. V lost 4 bases, J lost 2 bases, and 8 bases stayed unmatched. In DNA, the CDR3 is TGTGCCAGCAGTGTAGTAGGAGGGGGCCCTGGAAACACCATATATTTT. It is translated as CASSVVGGGPGNTIYF.

J is TRBJ2-1 and V is TRBV19, with 14 bases that match TRBD2. This CDR3 has 19 residues. V was clipped by 4 bases and J by 0 bases; unmatched bases: 8. Germline loops: CDR1 LNHDA, CDR2 SQIVND (reference sequence). The CDR3 nucleotides read TGTGCCAGTAGTACATCGGGACTAGCGGGAGTAAGCTCCTACAATGAGCAGTTCTTC. Encoded protein: CASSTSGLAGVSSYNEQFF. Using reference TRBV19 and TRBJ2-1 for the parts outside the CDR3, the full variable domain is DGGITQSPKYLFRKEGQNVTLSCEQNLNHDAMYWYRQDPGQGLRLIYYSQIVNDFQKGDIAEGYSVSREKKESFPLTVTSAQKNPTAFYLCASSTSGLAGVSSYNEQFFGPGTRLTVL.